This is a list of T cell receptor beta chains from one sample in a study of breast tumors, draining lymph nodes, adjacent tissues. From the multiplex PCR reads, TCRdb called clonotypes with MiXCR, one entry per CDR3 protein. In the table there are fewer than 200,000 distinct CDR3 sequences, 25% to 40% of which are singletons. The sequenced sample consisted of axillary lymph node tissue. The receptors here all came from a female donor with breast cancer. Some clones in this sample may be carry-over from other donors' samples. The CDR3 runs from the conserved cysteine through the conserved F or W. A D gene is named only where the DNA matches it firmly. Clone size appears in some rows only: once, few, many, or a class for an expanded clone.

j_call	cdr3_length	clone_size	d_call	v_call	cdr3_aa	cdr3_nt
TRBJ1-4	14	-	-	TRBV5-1	CASRVAPTNDKLFF	TGCGCCAGCAGGGTCGCCCCAACTAATGACAAACTGTTTTTT
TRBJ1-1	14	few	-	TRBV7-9	CASSLPRANTEAFF	TGTGCCAGCAGCTTACCGAGGGCCAACACTGAAGCTTTCTTT
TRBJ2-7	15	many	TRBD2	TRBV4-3	CASSQAAGSSYEQYF	TGCGCCAGCAGCCAAGCAGCGGGGAGCTCCTACGAGCAGTACTTC
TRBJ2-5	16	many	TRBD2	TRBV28	CASSSPGLPGWETQYF	TGTGCCAGCAGTTCTCCGGGACTACCAGGATGGGAGACCCAGTACTTC
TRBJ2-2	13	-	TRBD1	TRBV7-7	CASSQDRSGELFF	TGTGCTAGCAGCCAGGACAGGTCCGGGGAGCTGTTTTTT
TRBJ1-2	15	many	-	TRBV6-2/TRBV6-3	CASSYPGTVDYGYTF	TGTGCCAGCAGTTACCCAGGGACGGTCGACTATGGCTACACCTTC
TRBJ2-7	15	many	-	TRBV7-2	CASSLRSQGSYEQYF	TGTGCCAGCAGCTTAAGGTCACAGGGATCCTACGAGCAGTACTTC
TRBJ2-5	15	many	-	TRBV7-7	CASSYNSGRRETQYF	TGTGCTAGCAGCTATAACAGCGGCCGTCGAGAGACCCAGTACTTC
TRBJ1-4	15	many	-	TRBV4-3	CASSQDPGPDEKLFF	TGCGCCAGCAGCCAAGATCCCGGCCCCGACGAAAAACTGTTTTTT
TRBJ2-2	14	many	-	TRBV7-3	CASSLDRRAGELFF	TGTGCCAGCAGCCTAGACAGAAGGGCCGGGGAGCTGTTTTTT
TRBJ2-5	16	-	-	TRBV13	CASSSAGPSPLETQYF	TGTGCCAGCAGCTCAGCCGGGCCCTCCCCCTTAGAGACCCAGTACTTC
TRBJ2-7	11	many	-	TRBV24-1	CATSDRYEQYF	TGTGCCACCAGTGATCGATACGAGCAGTACTTC
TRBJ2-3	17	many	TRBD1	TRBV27	CASSPGTGAASTDTQYF	TGTGCCAGCAGCCCCGGGACAGGGGCGGCGAGCACAGATACGCAGTATTTT
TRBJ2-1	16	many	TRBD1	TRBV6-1	CASSRSEGQGNNEQFF	TGTGCCAGCAGTCGAAGTGAGGGACAGGGGAACAATGAGCAGTTCTTC
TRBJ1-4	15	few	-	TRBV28	CASSLLPRGVEKLFF	TGTGCCAGCAGTTTGCTCCCCCGGGGGGTTGAAAAACTGTTTTTT
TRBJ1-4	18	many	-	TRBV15	CATSREFFFQGPNEKLFF	TGTGCCACCAGCAGAGAATTTTTTTTCCAGGGTCCGAACGAAAAACTGTTTTTT
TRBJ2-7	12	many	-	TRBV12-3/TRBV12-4	CASSFGRYEQYF	TGTGCCAGCAGTTTTGGGAGGTACGAGCAGTACTTC
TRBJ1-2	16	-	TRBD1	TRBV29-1	CSVERDRGPGDYGYTF	TGCAGCGTTGAACGGGACAGGGGGCCGGGGGACTATGGCTACACCTTC
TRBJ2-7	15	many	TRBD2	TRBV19	CASSGSSGRGREQYF	TGTGCCAGTAGTGGATCTAGCGGGAGGGGTCGCGAGCAGTACTTC
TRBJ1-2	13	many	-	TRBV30	CAWSAAGPGSYTF	TGTGCCTGGAGCGCCGCGGGGCCTGGGAGCTACACCTTC
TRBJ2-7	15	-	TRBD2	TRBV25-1	CASSWGTSRTYEQYF	TGTGCCAGCAGTTGGGGGACTAGCAGGACCTACGAGCAGTACTTC
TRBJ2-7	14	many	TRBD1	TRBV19	CTSSMGQGEYEQYF	TGTACCAGTAGTATGGGACAGGGAGAGTACGAGCAGTACTTC
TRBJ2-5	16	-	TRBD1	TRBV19	CASSLRVQGMNQPQYF	TGTGCCAGTAGTCTCCGGGTACAGGGGATGAATCAGCCCCAGTACTTC
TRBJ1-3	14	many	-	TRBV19	CASTSGSSGNTIYF	TGTGCCAGTACATCAGGTAGCTCTGGAAACACCATATATTTT
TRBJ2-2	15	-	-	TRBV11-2	CASSRSAQGGGELFF	TGTGCCAGCAGCCGATCCGCACAGGGAGGCGGGGAGCTGTTCTTT